This T cell receptor (beta chain) stems from a study of T cell responses to AZD1222 COVID-19 vaccine. Libraries were prepared by immunoSEQ multiplex PCR; TCRdb keeps only in-frame clonotypes and omits some of them. The sample holds about 150,000 clones, around 93% seen once. Study results and caveats: A reported finding is that nearly half of spike-specific TCRs target unmutated variant regions. In all cases, repertoires were sampled only after the peak T cell response. Recipients of two AZD1222 doses showed rising Spike-specific TCR breadth and depth. A mostly white British donor set with more females was recruited, and clonal diversity was possibly underestimated.

As to this clone: Its specificity is unknown.

Germline values: CDR1 LGHDT, CDR2 YNNKEL (reference sequence). CDR3 length equals 16 residues. V lost 2 bases to trimming and J lost 2 bases, with 15 bases between them. This chain links TRBV3-1 (or the pseudogene TRBV3-2) with TRBJ2-5; D remains unclear. Source: peripheral blood, taken on day 0 of AZD1222 vaccination. The sequence came from an adult in good health. CDR3 loop: CASSQSTAAPQETQYF. In nucleotides, the CDR3 is TGTGCCAGCAGCCAATCCACGGCAGCACCACAAGAGACCCAGTACTTC.